This TCR beta chain derives from a study of cytotoxic CD8 clonotypes in ibrutinib-treated CLL. Produced via immunoSEQ multiplex PCR; TCRdb's table is partial and in-frame only. This sample has approximately 340,000 clones, with roughly 70% found just once. A few counts support this clone. CDR1 is LNHDA and CDR2 is SQIVND in the germline V gene (reference sequence). V lost 7 bases, J lost 4 bases, and 8 bases lay in between. The CDR3 sequence is 12 residues long. This receptor was obtained from a human donor with chronic lymphocytic leukemia. This rearrangement joins TRBV19 to TRBJ1-5, with D perhaps matching TRBD1 (6 bases). Sequences were derived from PBMCs, sampled after 36 months of ibrutinib treatment. CDR3 in amino acids: CASTDSNQPQHF. The DNA for the CDR3 is TGTGCCAGTACGGACAGTAATCAGCCCCAGCATTTT.